What follows are 11 T cell receptor beta chains derived from one specimen sequenced in a study of blood T cell repertoires in COVID-19. Data came from immunoSEQ multiplex PCR; TCRdb stores just in-frame clones and leaves some out. The data hold roughly 570,000 clones, with roughly nine tenths observed a single time. Sequencing input: peripheral blood. These receptors originate from a woman between 45 and 60 years old with COVID-19, enrolled during active disease.

The J gene is TRBJ1-6, the V gene TRBV6-5, with TRBD1 as a possible D gene (6 bases). CDR1 and CDR2 (germline): MNHEY, SVGAGI. This CDR3 comprises 14 residues. V was clipped by 6 bases and J by 7 bases, with 13 bases between them. The CDR3 region has the DNA TGTGCCAGCAGGGCCGGGACACAGAATTCACCCCTCCACTTT. Encoded protein: CASRAGTQNSPLHF.

This clone was observed once. The chain links TRBV5-1 to TRBJ2-5, with 8 bases identical to TRBD1. Germline V CDR1 and CDR2: SGHRS, YFSETQ. The CDR3 sequence is 18 residues long. V lost 1 base to trimming and J lost 2 bases; unmatched junction nucleotides: 13. The CDR3 region is CASSLIFTARQGQETQYF. The CDR3 bases are TGCGCCAGCAGCTTGATCTTCACGGCGCGACAGGGGCAAGAGACCCAGTACTTC.

This clone was observed many times. The rearrangement joins TRBV3-1 (or the pseudogene TRBV3-2) to TRBJ1-5; 9 nucleotides line up with TRBD1. Germline V gene data show CDR1 as LGHDT and CDR2 as YNNKEL (reference sequence). The CDR3 is made up of 15 amino acids. With 4 bases clipped from V and 8 bases from J, the junction kept 9 bases outside the gene matches. The CDR3 bases are TGTGCCAGCAGCCCTGGACAGGGGAAGGGAAAGCCCCAGCATTTT. Amino acids: CASSPGQGKGKPQHF.

The CDR3 DNA reads TGTGCCAGCACCAAACTAGGCCAGGGGGGTGAAAAACTGTTTTTT. This codes for CASTKLGQGGEKLFF. This chain uses TRBV27 with TRBJ1-4, with 7 bases identical to TRBD1. J was trimmed by 7 bases and V by 7 bases; bases with no gene match: 12. In germline, CDR1 is MNHEY, CDR2 SMNVEV (reference sequence). This CDR3 has 15 residues.

V gene TRBV27 combines with J gene TRBJ2-3; maybe TRBD1 (5 bases). V was shortened by 5 bases and J by 11 bases, with 14 bases between the two germline ends. The CDR3 has 12 amino acids. Germline loops: CDR1 MNHEY, CDR2 SMNVEV (reference sequence). The CDR3 DNA follows: TGTGCCAGCAGTATTGACAGCAGCTGGCAGTATTTT. It encodes CASSIDSSWQYF.

This clone was observed a single time. This CDR3 is also generated by other DNA sequences in the sample. The rearrangement joins TRBV24-1 to TRBJ2-7; tentative D call: TRBD1 (8 bases). V lost 4 bases, J lost 5 bases, and 11 bases lay in between. Germline loops: CDR1 KGHDR, CDR2 SFDVKD. The CDR3 is 13 residues long. CDR3 residues: CATSEQGGDEQYF. The CDR3 DNA is TGTGCCACCAGTGAACAGGGGGGGGACGAGCAGTACTTC.

This clone was detected only once. The rearrangement links TRBV2 to TRBJ1-6; a possible D gene is TRBD1 (5 bases). The CDR3 sequence is 13 residues long. The germline CDR1 and CDR2 sequences are SNHLY and FYNNEI. V was cut by 8 bases and J by 6 bases, with 11 bases left in between. The CDR3 DNA follows: TGTGCCAGCGTGTGGCAGGGTAATTCACCCCTCCACTTT. As protein: CASVWQGNSPLHF.

The genes are TRBV18 and TRBJ2-7; D gene uncertain. Germline CDR1 is KGHSH and CDR2 is LQKENI. Trimming removed 6 bases at V and 3 bases at J, with 9 bases between. This CDR3 spans 12 amino acids. The CDR3 sequence is CASSLQNYEQYF. The CDR3 region has the DNA TGTGCCAGCTCTCTCCAGAACTACGAGCAGTACTTC. Based on the CDR3 plus reference TRBV18 and TRBJ2-7, the full variable domain is NAGVMQNPRHLVRRRGQEARLRCSPMKGHSHVYWYRQLPEEGLKFMVYLQKENIIDESGMPKERFSAEFPKEGPSILRIQQVVRGDSAAYFCASSLQNYEQYFGPGTRLTVT.

Only a few counts were recorded for this clone. V usage is TRBV5-6 and J usage is TRBJ2-7; the match to TRBD1 covers 11 bases. Germline CDR1 reads SGHDT; CDR2 reads YYEEEE. V trimming: 6 bases; J trimming: 4 bases; junction bases outside the gene matches: 9. The CDR3 consists of 15 residues. The CDR3 region is CASNLPDRGRYEQYF. The CDR3, as DNA: TGTGCCAGCAACTTACCGGACAGGGGGCGGTACGAGCAGTACTTC.

The chain joins TRBV2 to TRBJ1-2, with D uncertain. Germline V lookup: CDR1 SNHLY, CDR2 FYNNEI. With 4 bases removed from V and 7 bases from J, the gap between germline ends came to 7 bases. The CDR3 has 11 amino acids. CDR3 loop: CASSVEFGYTF. CDR3 nucleotides: TGTGCCAGCAGTGTGGAGTTTGGCTACACCTTC.

The chain is built from TRBV5-8 and TRBJ1-3; tentative D call: TRBD1 (6 bases). The CDR3 is 19 residues long. Germline CDR1 reads SGHTS; CDR2 reads YDEGEE. V was clipped by 1 base and J by 4 bases, with 24 bases between them. Written as DNA, the CDR3 is TGTGCCAGCAGCTTGTTCGTAAACCAGGGGACACGAACCGGAAACACCATATATTTT. This translates into CASSLFVNQGTRTGNTIYF.